These T cell receptor beta chains were read from a single sample in a study of T cell responses to AZD1222 COVID-19 vaccine. The method was immunoSEQ multiplex PCR; TCRdb's version includes in-frame clones alone and lacks a portion of them. The data show about 120,000 clones, roughly 90% seen once. The sample was peripheral blood, taken on day 0 of AZD1222 vaccination. The receptors derive from an adult in good health. Both conserved end residues are part of each CDR3. The D gene is left open where the match is weak. The size of a clone is reported for some rows only, either as once, few or many, or as a class for expanded clones.

j_call clone_size d_call v_call cdr3_aa cdr3_nt
TRBJ2-3 . TRBD2 TRBV5-6 CASSPRTRSTDTQYF TGTGCCAGCAGCCCTAGGACTAGAAGCACAGATACGCAGTATTTT
TRBJ1-4 . . TRBV7-7 CASSLDHGEKLFF TGTGCCAGCAGCCTGGACCATGGGGAAAAACTGTTTTTT
TRBJ1-4 . . TRBV19 CASSIGGKRNEKLFF TGTGCCAGTAGTATCGGGGGGAAGAGGAATGAAAAACTGTTTTTT
TRBJ2-2 . . TRBV14 CASSYTGELFF TGTGCCAGCAGTTACACCGGGGAGCTGTTTTTT
TRBJ2-7 few . TRBV2 CASSGGRQYF TGTGCCAGCAGTGGAGGACGGCAGTACTTC
TRBJ2-7 . TRBD1 TRBV6-6 CASRPGTGYEQYF TGTGCCAGCAGGCCCGGGACAGGCTACGAGCAGTACTTC
TRBJ1-1 . TRBD1 TRBV5-4 CASSSGGQGNTEAFF TGTGCCAGCAGCTCGGGGGGACAGGGGAACACTGAAGCTTTCTTT
TRBJ1-1 . . TRBV21-1 CASRTPGNTSLIEAFF TGTGCCAGCAGGACGCCTGGGAATACTTCCCTCATTGAAGCTTTCTTT
TRBJ2-7 . TRBD1 TRBV6-5 CASSRPGQGGEQYF TGTGCCAGCAGTAGACCGGGACAGGGAGGCGAGCAGTACTTC
TRBJ2-2 . . TRBV18 CASSPPGLTGELFF TGTGCCAGCTCACCACCTGGACTCACCGGGGAGCTGTTTTTT
TRBJ1-2 . . TRBV6-5 CASRPAASPNYGYTF TGTGCCAGCAGACCTGCAGCTTCCCCTAACTATGGCTACACCTTC